The 21 T cell receptor beta chains listed next were all sequenced from one sample in a study of T-cell reconstitution after alpha-beta-depleted transplantation in children. The authors prepared the TCRbeta library with unique molecular identifiers. TCRdb re-called the PCR reads through MiXCR, storing one row per CDR3 protein. This table holds some 200,000 distinct CDR3 sequences, around 9.5% found once. The sequences come from PBMCs from the stem cell graft donor, collected from the stem cell graft. Source of these receptors: a human donor who donated a stem cell graft to a child with acute lymphoblastic leukemia.

V and J are TRBV10-3 and TRBJ2-3, with D possibly matching TRBD1 (5 bases). Germline V gives CDR1 ENHRY, CDR2 SYGVKD. CDR3 size: 13 residues. Trimming took 10 bases from V and 6 from J, leaving 17 bases between them. The CDR3 DNA reads TGTGCCAGCCAGGGTGTTGGTGTGGATACGCAGTATTTT. This codes for CASQGVGVDTQYF.

J is TRBJ2-3 and V is TRBV27; 8 bases are a match to TRBD2. Looked up from germline, CDR1 is MNHEY and CDR2 is SMNVEV (reference sequence). Losses at the gene ends were 11 bases for V and 5 bases for J; bases not matched to a gene: 3. The CDR3 runs to 11 residues. DNA of the CDR3: TGTGCCGTCCGGGGGGGAGATACGCAGTATTTT. Protein product: CAVRGGDTQYF.

The chain recombines TRBV20-1 with TRBJ1-6; the D gene is possibly TRBD1 (5 bases). The germline V and J ends were trimmed by 5 bases and 8 bases, with 16 bases remaining between them. Germline V gene data show CDR1 as DFQATT and CDR2 as SNEGSKA (reference sequence). The CDR3 runs 14 residues. CDR3 amino acids: CSAPRGAADSPLHF. CDR3 sequence (DNA): TGCAGTGCTCCCCGTGGGGCCGCTGATTCACCCCTCCACTTT.

This clonotype was detected only a few times. The chain employs TRBV10-3 and TRBJ1-5, with TRBD1 matching 7 bases. From germline, CDR1 is ENHRY and CDR2 SYGVKD. This CDR3 is 14 amino acids long. J gave up 2 bases and V 2 bases, and 0 bases lay outside the gene matches. CDR3 loop: CAISEGQGNQPQHF. The CDR3 bases are TGTGCCATCAGTGAGGGACAGGGCAATCAGCCCCAGCATTTT.

The chain recombines TRBV5-6 with TRBJ2-3; tentatively, D is TRBD2 (5 bases). The CDR3 contains 15 residues. The germline V gene has CDR1 SGHDT and CDR2 YYEEEE. Trimming removed 1 base at V and 1 base at J, with 10 bases between. Written as DNA, the CDR3 is TGTGCCAGCAGCTTGAGCGGCGTTGGCACAGATACGCAGTATTTT. Protein sequence: CASSLSGVGTDTQYF.

Written as DNA, the CDR3 is TGTGCCAGCAGTTTAGGTAAAGGCCGTACCTACAATGAGCAGTTCTTC. Amino acids: CASSLGKGRTYNEQFF. The chain is built from TRBV12-3 or TRBV12-4 and TRBJ2-1; D is uncertain. The length of the CDR3 is 16 residues. Trimming took 1 base from V and 2 from J, leaving 12 bases between them.

This clonotype was detected many times. CDR3 DNA sequence: TGTGCCAGCAGCCAAGATCCGGACAGCGCAGACTCCTACGAGCAGTACTTC. It encodes CASSQDPDSADSYEQYF. The V call is TRBV14, the J call TRBJ2-7, with a tentative D call TRBD1 (6 bases). The length of the CDR3 is 17 residues. Germline lookup yields CDR1 SGHDN and CDR2 FVKESK. V lost 0 bases to trimming and J lost 0 bases, with 15 bases between them.

Within the sample, this clonotype is medium-sized. This chain connects TRBV4-2 to TRBJ1-2; possible D gene TRBD1, 5 bases. V dropped 3 bases and J dropped 0 bases, with 11 bases sitting between them. This CDR3 has 15 amino acids. CDR1 and CDR2 (germline): LGHNA, YNFKEQ. The CDR3, as DNA: TGTGCCAGCAGCCAGGGCGGGACGACTAACTATGGCTACACCTTC. Protein product: CASSQGGTTNYGYTF.

This clonotype was seen only a few times. The rearrangement joins TRBV5-5 to TRBJ1-1; 7 bases are shared with TRBD1. CDR3 size: 15 residues. The J segment lost 1 base and the V segment lost 4 bases, leaving 7 bases of the junction unmatched. The germline gives CDR1 SGHKS, CDR2 YYEKEE (reference sequence). CDR3 DNA: TGTGCCAGCAGCCAAACCGGGACAGCGAACACTGAAGCTTTCTTT. It translates to CASSQTGTANTEAFF.

This clonotype was recorded a few times. The V gene is TRBV6-5, the J gene TRBJ1-3; TRBD1 matches 7 bases. The CDR3 is 14 amino acids. Germline CDR1 and CDR2: MNHEY and SVGAGI. Losses at the gene ends were 3 bases for V and 6 bases for J; bases not matched to a gene: 5. CDR3 nucleotides: TGTGCCAGCAGTTATCAAGGGGGCAAAAACACCATATATTTT. It is translated as CASSYQGGKNTIYF.

This clonotype appeared a few times. The chain couples TRBV6-1 to TRBJ2-5, with a possible D match to TRBD2 (5 bases). V was trimmed by 8 bases and J by 3 bases, leaving 22 bases between them. Germline V gene data show CDR1 as MNHNS and CDR2 as SASEGT. The CDR3 length is 16 residues. This CDR3 is CASLKSSGRGEETQYF. CDR3 DNA: TGTGCCAGCCTCAAATCCTCCGGACGGGGAGAAGAGACCCAGTACTTC.

The sample holds many counts of this clonotype. This chain links TRBV27 with TRBJ2-1; maybe TRBD1 (5 bases). V lost 6 bases and J 6 bases, leaving 12 bases between the germline ends. The CDR3 sequence is 13 residues long. Germline values: CDR1 MNHEY, CDR2 SMNVEV (reference sequence). CDR3 residues: CASRRGRFNEQFF. The CDR3 coding sequence is TGTGCCAGCAGAAGGGGCAGATTCAATGAGCAGTTCTTC.

This clonotype has at least ten counts. The chain couples TRBV5-1 to TRBJ1-3; D remains unclear. This CDR3 has 17 amino acids. V was shortened by 0 bases and J by 0 bases, with 13 bases between the two germline ends. CDR1 is SGHRS and CDR2 is YFSETQ in the germline V gene. In DNA form, the CDR3 reads TGCGCCAGCAGCTTGGTGGGTGCCGAAATCTCTGGAAACACCATATATTTT. Translation: CASSLVGAEISGNTIYF.

V and J are TRBV3-1 and TRBJ2-1, with TRBD2 matching over 7 bases. V shed 3 bases, J shed 4 bases, and the junction held 0 bases outside the gene matches. The CDR3 is made up of 13 amino acids. Per germline, CDR1 LGHDT and CDR2 YNNKEL (reference sequence). In DNA, the CDR3 is TGTGCCAGCAGCCAGGGACTATACAATGAGCAGTTCTTC. It codes for CASSQGLYNEQFF.

This clonotype has more than one count but fewer than ten. The V gene is TRBV7-6, the J gene TRBJ2-5, with 10 bases identical to TRBD1. Trimming at V came to 3 bases and at J to 4 bases, leaving 11 bases not matched to a gene. CDR1 is SGHVS and CDR2 is FNYEAQ in the germline V gene. The CDR3 extends over 17 amino acids. The CDR3: CASSFSRDRGSRETQYF. The CDR3 DNA follows: TGTGCCAGCAGCTTCTCCCGGGACAGGGGAAGTAGAGAGACCCAGTACTTC.

This clonotype has only a few counts. The chain recombines TRBV13 with TRBJ2-2; D may be TRBD1 (6 bases). CDR1 and CDR2 from the germline V gene are PRHDT and FYEKMQ (reference sequence). The V end lost 5 bases, the J end lost 3 bases, and 13 bases lay between the germline ends. CDR3 length: 15 amino acids. CDR3 sequence (DNA): TGTGCCAGCAGCCTACAGGGATTGGACACCGGGGAGCTGTTTTTT. Residues: CASSLQGLDTGELFF.

This clonotype was counted many times. This chain uses TRBV5-1 with TRBJ2-3, with TRBD2 matching 13 bases. The CDR3 length is 17 residues. V lost 4 bases and J lost 2; bases outside the gene matches: 7. CDR1 is SGHRS, CDR2 YFSETQ, per germline. The CDR3 DNA reads TGCGCCAGCAGCCTGCTCGGACTAGCGGGGGCCACAGATACGCAGTATTTT. It translates to CASSLLGLAGATDTQYF.

This CDR3 reads CASSYPIATPSTDTQYF. The CDR3 nucleotides read TGTGCCAGCAGTTACCCGATAGCTACCCCTAGCACAGATACGCAGTATTTT. The chain carries TRBV6-2 or TRBV6-3 and TRBJ2-3; D remains ambiguous. Germline loops: CDR1 MNHEY, CDR2 SVGEGT. Trimming cost V 2 bases and J 0 bases, with 15 bases left between them. The CDR3 loop spans 17 amino acids.

There are a few counts of this clonotype. The chain carries TRBV24-1 and TRBJ2-5; D gene unclear. Looked up from germline, CDR1 is KGHDR and CDR2 is SFDVKD. The germline V and J ends were trimmed by 4 bases and 3 bases, with 17 bases remaining between them. The CDR3 has 16 residues. CDR3 loop: CATSDPMDGYEETQYF. The CDR3 coding sequence is TGTGCCACCAGTGACCCAATGGACGGCTACGAAGAGACCCAGTACTTC.

CDR3 DNA sequence: TGTGCCAGCAGTTCTAACAACGAGCAGTACTTC. Translating gives CASSSNNEQYF. This sequence joins TRBV12-3 or TRBV12-4 and TRBJ2-7; no definite D call. V dropped 4 bases and J dropped 5 bases, with 6 bases sitting between them. The CDR3 length is 11 residues.

For this clonotype: A much larger clonotype is one base distant, so this may be a read error. The rearrangement uses TRBV6-1 and TRBJ2-4; D is unresolved. V dropped 10 bases and J dropped 3 bases, with 16 bases sitting between them. Germline-derived CDR1 and CDR2 are MNHNS and SASEGT. This CDR3 region has 14 residues. The CDR3 DNA is TGTGCCATCATATTGGATCTCGGCAAAAACATTCAGTACTTC. It specifies CAIILDLGKNIQYF.